This T cell receptor (beta chain) was observed in a study of blood T cell repertoires in COVID-19. Across the whole study: The United States, Italy and Spain were the sources of the acute and convalescent COVID-19 samples. The cDNA or gDNA used as material had been derived from T cells, B-cell-depleted T cells, or PBMCs.

V lost 7 bases and J lost 13, with 20 bases in between. This CDR3 has 14 amino acids. Germline CDR1 is SNHLY and CDR2 is FYNNEI. Authors' analysis steps: Reference gene primer amplification gave estimated nucleated cell counts. Repertoires were generated with immunoSEQ multiplex PCR, while TCRdb's copy carries only in-frame clones and drops some. The DNA gave D and trimming, while V, J and clone size come from that table. Of about 64,000 clones listed, 82% are singletons. This receptor was obtained from a human donor in a cohort sampled during active COVID-19. Sequenced input: peripheral blood. The J gene is TRBJ2-6, the V gene TRBV2; tentative D call: TRBD2 (6 bases). DNA of the CDR3: TGTGCCAGCACCGGGACTCGGGGGATTAATGTCCTGACTTTC. This codes for CASTGTRGINVLTF.